The subject of this entry is one T cell receptor (beta chain). Its antigen is still unknown. This entry belongs to a study of cytomegalovirus exposure and HLA in healthy donors. The method was immunoSEQ multiplex PCR; TCRdb's version includes in-frame clones alone and lacks a portion of them. The top ten hold around 0.9% of the sample, which has 150,000 to 200,000 clones, 90% to 97% seen once. Points from the study as a whole: The study designated 150 or so TCR beta chains cytomegalovirus-associated. Most TCR sequences showed up rarely, but some public TCRs showed up in many donors.

The CDR3 totals 14 residues. V lost 6 bases, J lost 6 bases, and 6 bases stayed unmatched. The germline V gene encodes CDR1 SGHTA and CDR2 FQGNSA. The sample was PBMCs. This receptor was obtained from a woman younger than 30 in good health and CMV-seronegative. V is TRBV7-2 and J is TRBJ1-4; 8 bases map to TRBD1. This CDR3 is CASSSGTGHEKLFF. The CDR3 DNA sequence: TGTGCCAGCAGTTCCGGGACAGGACATGAAAAACTGTTTTTT.